Shown below are 14 T cell receptor beta chains from a single sample sequenced in a study of shared clonotypes between healthy human individuals. Only CD45RO-negative cells positively selected for CCR7 counted as naive CD8 cells, so terminally differentiated effector memory CD45RA+ cells were excluded. Profiled with immunoSEQ multiplex PCR; TCRdb holds only in-frame clones, not every one. There are roughly 590,000 clones in the sample; just under 97% occur only once, and approximately 0.1% lies in the top ten. Sequencing used naive CD8+ T cells sorted from blood. Every receptor here comes from a young woman in good health.

The chain couples TRBV21-1 to TRBJ2-7. TRBV21-1 is assigned pseudogene status. The CDR3 contains 11 residues. CDR3 amino acids: CASRKRPEQYF. The CDR3 coding sequence is TGTGCCAGCAGAAAAAGACCCGAGCAGTACTTC.

A few counts support this clone. The sample holds other DNA sequences that translate to the same CDR3. The V call is TRBV28, the J call TRBJ2-1, with 7 bases aligning to TRBD1. This CDR3 comprises 13 residues. Germline CDR1 reads MDHEN; CDR2 reads SYDVKM. The V segment lost 3 bases and the J segment 4 bases; nucleotides outside the gene matches: 0. Here the CDR3 reads CASSLGQYNEQFF. The CDR3 nucleotides read TGTGCCAGCAGTTTGGGACAGTACAATGAGCAGTTCTTC.

The chain has TRBV27 and TRBJ2-7, with 8 bases identical to TRBD2. Germline V gene lookup returns CDR1 MNHEY and CDR2 SMNVEV (reference sequence). This CDR3 has 20 residues. J gave up 3 bases and V 0 bases, and 19 bases lay outside the gene matches. CDR3 region: CASSLSNGPWVPSGYYEQYF. Here the CDR3 DNA reads TGTGCCAGCAGTTTATCGAACGGCCCTTGGGTCCCTAGCGGGTACTACGAGCAGTACTTC.

The CDR3 region is CASSPGGPTNTEAFF. CDR3 coding DNA: TGTGCCAGCAGCCCGGGGGGACCTACGAACACTGAAGCTTTCTTT. V is TRBV5-4 and J is TRBJ1-1; TRBD1 might be the D (5 bases). The V gene's germline CDR1 is SGHNT and CDR2 YYREEE (reference sequence). V lost 4 bases, J lost 1 base, and 14 bases lay in between. CDR3 size: 15 residues.

The chain employs TRBV27 and TRBJ2-3, with 7 bases lining up with TRBD1. Trimming took 1 base from V and 2 from J; bases not matched to a gene: 12. The CDR3 length is 18 residues. Per germline, CDR1 MNHEY and CDR2 SMNVEV (reference sequence). The CDR3 sequence is CASSLLTGSGFNTDTQYF. The DNA for the CDR3 is TGTGCCAGCAGTTTATTGACAGGGAGCGGTTTCAACACAGATACGCAGTATTTT.

V gene TRBV14 combines with J gene TRBJ2-3; 11 bases map to TRBD2. Germline V lookup: CDR1 SGHDN, CDR2 FVKESK. CDR3 size: 17 residues. Trimming took 4 bases from V and 2 from J; bases not matched to a gene: 8. The CDR3 region is CASSRFPGLADTDTQYF. The CDR3 region has the DNA TGTGCCAGCAGCCGCTTCCCGGGACTAGCGGACACAGATACGCAGTATTTT.

This chain uses TRBV4-2 with TRBJ2-7, with TRBD1 as a possible D gene (5 bases). The CDR3 is made up of 15 amino acids. Looked up from germline, CDR1 is LGHNA and CDR2 is YNFKEQ. The ends were cut back, 1 base at V and 4 bases at J, with 14 bases in the middle. The CDR3 region is CASSQGVGRLYEQYF. The DNA for the CDR3 is TGTGCCAGCAGCCAAGGGGTGGGGCGGCTGTACGAGCAGTACTTC.

The genes are TRBV19 and TRBJ2-7, with 9 nucleotides matching TRBD1. The CDR3 is 15 residues long. V shed 5 bases, J shed 2 bases, and the junction held 7 bases outside the gene matches. In germline, CDR1 is LNHDA, CDR2 SQIVND (reference sequence). For the CDR3, the DNA is TGTGCCAGTAGTTACAGGGGGCCTTCAACCTACGAGCAGTACTTC. Translated, it gives CASSYRGPSTYEQYF.

The sample holds a few counts of this clone. The chain joins TRBV2 to TRBJ2-7, with TRBD2 matching over 12 bases. CDR3 length equals 16 residues. From germline, CDR1 is SNHLY and CDR2 FYNNEI. V lost 4 bases, J lost 4 bases, and 8 bases stayed unmatched. CDR3 loop: CASSGDLAGGLYEQYF. The CDR3 DNA follows: TGTGCCAGCAGTGGGGACCTAGCGGGAGGGTTGTACGAGCAGTACTTC.

This CDR3 is CASSPLRGRQETQYF. The CDR3 nucleotides are TGCGCCAGCAGCCCTCTGCGAGGGCGCCAAGAGACCCAGTACTTC. The chain links TRBV4-1 to TRBJ2-5, with a tentative D call TRBD2 (5 bases). Germline V gene sequence: CDR1 MGHRA, CDR2 YSYEKL. The V end lost 4 bases, the J end lost 1 base, and 13 bases lay between the germline ends. This CDR3 contains 15 residues.

This clone was detected once. The chain uses TRBV7-7 and TRBJ2-3, with 9 bases identical to TRBD1. V lost 1 base to trimming and J lost 3 bases; unmatched junction nucleotides: 2. Germline V gene data show CDR1 as SSHAT and CDR2 as FNYEAQ (reference sequence). The CDR3 runs 15 residues. The CDR3 is CASSLGDRETDTQYF. The CDR3 nucleotides read TGTGCCAGCAGCTTAGGGGACAGGGAAACAGATACGCAGTATTTT.

The rearrangement joins TRBV19 to TRBJ2-2; D gene unclear. The germline V gene encodes CDR1 LNHDA and CDR2 SQIVND (reference sequence). V lost 2 bases to trimming and J lost 4 bases, with 8 bases between them. The CDR3 is made up of 14 amino acids. Here the CDR3 DNA reads TGTGCCAGTAGTATACTAGAACGCACCGGGGAGCTGTTTTTT. Its protein product is CASSILERTGELFF.

V gene TRBV9 combines with J gene TRBJ1-1; D remains ambiguous. The germline V gene encodes CDR1 SGDLS and CDR2 YYNGEE. The CDR3 length is 11 residues. The germline V and J ends were trimmed by 0 bases and 5 bases, with 2 bases remaining between them. CDR3 coding DNA: TGTGCCAGCAGCGTAGTTACTGAAGCTTTCTTT. Protein product: CASSVVTEAFF.

The chain couples TRBV7-9 to TRBJ2-2; no firm D call. This CDR3 region has 14 residues. Germline V lookup: CDR1 SEHNR, CDR2 FQNEAQ (reference sequence). Trimming pared 1 base from V and 4 bases from J, leaving 7 bases between. CDR3 sequence: CASSLGLITGELFF. Here the CDR3 DNA reads TGTGCCAGCAGCTTAGGACTGATCACCGGGGAGCTGTTTTTT.